The rows below give T cell receptor beta chains drawn from one sample of a study of T cell responses to AZD1222 COVID-19 vaccine. The table came from immunoSEQ multiplex PCR; TCRdb's copy has only in-frame clones and leaves some out. The repertoire holds 140,000 to 150,000 clones, with approximately 90% as singletons. The sample was peripheral blood, taken 28 days after the second AZD1222 dose. The receptor set was obtained from an adult who received the AZD1222 COVID-19 vaccine. The CDR3 runs from the conserved cysteine through the conserved F or W. D genes are given only for firm matches. Clone size is not always given. Where it is, it says once, few, many or a class for expanded clones.

V: TRBV5-1
J: TRBJ2-2
size: -
D: TRBD1
CDR3: CASSSMGQLPTGELFF
DNA: TGCGCCAGCAGCTCGATGGGACAGCTTCCAACCGGGGAGCTGTTTTTT

V: TRBV12-3/TRBV12-4
J: TRBJ1-4
size: -
D: -
CDR3: CASSLGGEKLFF
DNA: TGTGCCAGCAGTTTAGGGGGTGAAAAACTGTTTTTT

V: TRBV5-1
J: TRBJ2-5
size: -
D: TRBD2
CDR3: CASSLRPTSGGARETQYF
DNA: TGCGCCAGCAGCTTAAGACCGACTAGCGGGGGGGCTCGAGAGACCCAGTACTTC

V: TRBV12-3/TRBV12-4
J: TRBJ1-2
size: -
D: -
CDR3: CASSLRTGYTF
DNA: TGTGCCAGCAGTCTCCGGACAGGCTACACCTTC

V: TRBV3-1/TRBV3-2
J: TRBJ2-1
size: few
D: -
CDR3: CASSQEPSAYNEQFF
DNA: TGTGCCAGCAGCCAAGAACCTAGTGCCTACAATGAGCAGTTCTTC

V: TRBV13
J: TRBJ2-7
size: -
D: -
CDR3: CASSRGTSYEQYF
DNA: TGTGCCAGCAGCCGAGGGACCTCCTACGAGCAGTACTTC

V: TRBV27
J: TRBJ1-6
size: -
D: -
CDR3: CASRDENNSPLHF
DNA: TGTGCCAGCCGCGACGAGAATAATTCACCCCTCCACTTT

V: TRBV11-3
J: TRBJ2-2
size: -
D: TRBD1
CDR3: CASSINRGRELFF
DNA: TGTGCCAGCAGCATTAACAGGGGAAGGGAGCTGTTTTTT

V: TRBV9
J: TRBJ2-1
size: -
D: -
CDR3: CASSVGTTYNEQFF
DNA: TGTGCCAGCAGCGTCGGGACAACCTACAATGAGCAGTTCTTC

V: TRBV5-1
J: TRBJ1-5
size: -
D: -
CDR3: CASSLDGTSGQPQHF
DNA: TGCGCCAGCAGCTTGGACGGGACCTCGGGCCAGCCCCAGCATTTT

V: TRBV7-2
J: TRBJ1-1
size: -
D: -
CDR3: CASSSRGHTEAFF
DNA: TGTGCCAGCAGCTCGAGAGGACACACTGAAGCTTTCTTT

V: TRBV28
J: TRBJ1-1
size: -
D: -
CDR3: CATSSGQKAFF
DNA: TGTGCCACCTCCAGTGGACAGAAAGCTTTCTTT

V: TRBV2
J: TRBJ2-7
size: once
D: TRBD2
CDR3: CASSELAGDLGYEQYF
DNA: TGTGCCAGCAGTGAGCTAGCGGGGGACCTCGGGTACGAGCAGTACTTC

V: TRBV19
J: TRBJ1-1
size: -
D: -
CDR3: CASMDRNTEAFF
DNA: TGTGCCAGCATGGACAGGAACACTGAAGCTTTCTTT

V: TRBV27
J: TRBJ1-1
size: -
D: -
CDR3: CASSFVQGHGTEAFF
DNA: TGTGCCAGCAGTTTTGTCCAGGGTCACGGCACTGAAGCTTTCTTT

V: TRBV11-3
J: TRBJ2-5
size: -
D: -
CDR3: CASSLSGIETQYF
DNA: TGTGCCAGCAGCTTATCAGGGATCGAGACCCAGTACTTC

V: TRBV7-3
J: TRBJ1-2
size: once
D: -
CDR3: CASSLKPAGPASGYTF
DNA: TGTGCCAGCAGCTTAAAACCCGCAGGCCCTGCAAGCGGCTACACCTTC